The sequence of this T cell receptor beta chain was determined in a study of blood T cells in healthy people across ages. The use of a sample-barcoded 5' primer and a J-beta primer mix characterized a second PCR of about 6 to 11 cycles. In TCRdb, the 5' RACE reads were re-called with MiXCR into one record per CDR3 protein. The profile shows 380,000 or so distinct CDR3 sequences, 45% to 65% of them singletons. CDR3 length equals 15 residues. CDR1 is KGHSY, CDR2 FQNENV, per germline. The J segment lost 5 bases and the V segment lost 7 bases, leaving 10 bases of the junction unmatched. The sequencing sample was made of blood. The chain uses TRBV16 and TRBJ1-2; TRBD1 aligns across 10 bases. The sequence was obtained from a man in his sixties in good health. CDR3 DNA: TGTGCCAGCAACCCACGACAGGGGGCAGGGTATGGCTACACCTTC. As protein: CASNPRQGAGYGYTF.